The TCR beta chain described here comes from a study of identical twins. Findings of the study overall: There is a chance that invariant MAIT and iNKT cells partially muddied zero-insertion analyses.

This clonotype was seen ten or more times. Its antigen is currently unknown. The germline V and J ends were trimmed by 0 bases and 7 bases, with 4 bases remaining between them. Germline CDR1 is DFQATT and CDR2 is SNEGSKA (reference sequence). The CDR3 runs to 12 residues. TCRdb used MiXCR to reprocess the 5' RACE reads, holding one entry per CDR3 protein. The repertoire holds 140,000 to 150,000 distinct CDR3 sequences, with under 4.5% as singletons. This clonotype originated in a man aged 18 to 30 in good health. The V gene is TRBV20-1, the J gene TRBJ1-6, with D unresolved. Sequencing was done on a sample of memory T cells sorted from blood. The CDR3 bases are TGCAGTGCTAGAGATCCCAATTCACCCCTCCACTTT. This sequence encodes CSARDPNSPLHF.